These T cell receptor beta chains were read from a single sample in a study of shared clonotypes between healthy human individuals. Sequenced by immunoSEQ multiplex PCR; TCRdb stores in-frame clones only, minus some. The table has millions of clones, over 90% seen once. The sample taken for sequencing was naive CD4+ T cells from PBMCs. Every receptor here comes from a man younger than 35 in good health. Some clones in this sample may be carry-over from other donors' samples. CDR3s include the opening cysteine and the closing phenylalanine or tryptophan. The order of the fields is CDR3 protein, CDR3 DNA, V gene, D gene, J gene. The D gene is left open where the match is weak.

CASSRTSGRGSSYEQYF TGCGCCAGCAGCCGCACTAGCGGGAGGGGAAGCTCCTACGAGCAGTACTTC TRBV4-3 TRBD2 TRBJ2-7
CASSLYQGNTGELFF TGTGCCAGCAGTTTGTACCAGGGGAACACCGGGGAGCTGTTTTTT TRBV28 - TRBJ2-2
CASSPRAAGTGTDTQYF TGTGCCAGCAGTCCCCGGGCCGCCGGGACGGGCACAGATACGCAGTATTTT TRBV2 - TRBJ2-3
CASSQVGTLLDKQYF TGCGCCAGCAGCCAAGTAGGGACCCTCCTGGACAAGCAGTACTTC TRBV4-1 - TRBJ2-7
CASSLSREGNTGELFF TGCGCCAGCAGCTTGAGCAGGGAGGGAAATACCGGGGAGCTGTTTTTT TRBV5-1 TRBD2 TRBJ2-2
CASSPSVGRGYTF TGTGCCAGCAGCCCCTCGGTAGGTCGAGGCTACACCTTC TRBV14 - TRBJ1-2
CASSLIGTSVNEQFF TGTGCCAGCAGCTTAATAGGGACTAGTGTCAATGAGCAGTTCTTC TRBV7-3 TRBD2 TRBJ2-1
CASSQGLAGGYVIQYF TGTGCCAGCAGTCAAGGACTAGCGGGAGGGTATGTCATTCAGTACTTC TRBV2 TRBD2 TRBJ2-4
CASSVSPNSNQPQHF TGTGCCAGCAGCGTATCCCCGAATAGCAATCAGCCCCAGCATTTT TRBV9 - TRBJ1-5
CASSQTVQNTEAFF TGTGCCAGCAGCCAGACAGTCCAGAACACTGAAGCTTTCTTT TRBV7-9 - TRBJ1-1